This TCR beta chain derives from a study of blood T cell repertoires in COVID-19. V lost 5 bases and J 3 bases, leaving 10 bases between the germline ends. There are 13 residues in the CDR3. Germline lookup yields CDR1 SGHAT and CDR2 FQNNGV. Participants' own reports of clinical history determined their cohort assignment. Per the study methods: Nucleated cell number was recorded as an estimate derived from reference gene primer amplification. The table came from immunoSEQ multiplex PCR; TCRdb's copy has only in-frame clones and leaves some out. The V and J calls and clone size are taken from that table; D and trimming were inferred from the DNA. This sample has about 210,000 clones, with approximately 78% found just once.

The source is a man in his forties or fifties who had recovered from COVID-19. The specimen sequenced was PBMCs or T cells enriched from blood (not recorded which). This chain joins TRBV11-2 and TRBJ1-1, with D possibly TRBD1 on 6 matching bases. The CDR3 spells CASSPRTDTEAFF. The CDR3 DNA reads TGTGCCAGCAGCCCCCGGACAGACACTGAAGCTTTCTTT.